This T cell receptor (beta chain) was obtained from a study of T cells in Graves' hyperthyroidism and ophthalmopathy. With 4 bases removed from V and 0 bases from J, the gap between germline ends came to 4 bases. The germline CDR1 and CDR2 sequences are MNHEY and SMNVEV (reference sequence). The CDR3 is 13 amino acids. This clonotype has at least ten counts. What was amplified from RNA transcripts were TCR beta CDR3 regions. HTBI primers drove first-round RT-PCR of the TCR CDR3. Each CDR3 protein is one row after TCRdb ran MiXCR on the multiplex PCR reads. Of a few hundred thousand distinct CDR3 sequences detected, less than 25% appear once; the ten largest clones hold roughly 29%.

The receptor was derived from a man between 18 and 35 years old with Graves' hyperthyroidism. V and J are TRBV27 and TRBJ1-5; D is ambiguous. The sample consisted of blood. CDR3 sequence: CASSSYSNQPQHF. The CDR3 bases are TGTGCCAGCAGTTCCTATAGCAATCAGCCCCAGCATTTT.